Sequencing of this T cell receptor (beta chain) was carried out in a study of blood T cell repertoires in COVID-19. About the study: Acute and convalescent COVID-19 samples came from the United States, Italy and Spain. The cDNA or gDNA used as material had been derived from T cells, B-cell-depleted T cells, or PBMCs.

Per the germline V gene, CDR1 is KGHSH and CDR2 is LQKENI. Trimming stripped 3 bases from V and 3 bases from J, with 11 bases between. This CDR3 is built from 14 residues. Libraries were prepared by immunoSEQ multiplex PCR; TCRdb keeps only in-frame clonotypes and omits some of them. The sample contains 250,000 to 300,000 clones, approximately 89% of which appear only once. This rearrangement joins TRBV18 to TRBJ1-1, with a weak D call TRBD1 (6 bases). Material for sequencing was peripheral blood. The TCR was taken from a woman aged 30 to 39 with COVID-19, enrolled during active disease. In DNA form, the CDR3 reads TGTGCCAGCTCACCTCAGGGGCGTGACACTGAAGCTTTCTTT. Amino acid sequence: CASSPQGRDTEAFF.